The 14 T cell receptor beta chains given below trace back to one sample, sequenced in a study of CD8 T cells in ankylosing spondylitis. For these receptors, no antigen is known. TCRdb redid the calling of the 5' RACE reads with MiXCR, one entry per CDR3 protein. The data hold a few hundred thousand distinct CDR3 sequences, with roughly 13% observed a single time. The study, taken as a whole, reports: Apparently characteristic of ankylosing spondylitis blood was a TCR beta motif (roughly eight highly homologous variants).

Sequenced: blood, either unsorted or a sorted T cell fraction (not recorded which). The receptors were gathered from a male donor with ankylosing spondylitis.

This clonotype showed up many times. V usage is TRBV5-1 and J usage is TRBJ2-7, with D maybe TRBD1 (6 bases). CDR1 SGHRS and CDR2 YFSETQ come from the germline V gene. The CDR3 contains 16 residues. V was trimmed by 0 bases and J by 3 bases, leaving 16 bases between them. The CDR3 spells CASSLGDTHPGYEQYV. The DNA for the CDR3 is TGCGCCAGCAGCTTGGGGGACACTCATCCGGGCTACGAGCAGTACGTC.

This clonotype was found many times. The rearrangement links TRBV5-1 to TRBJ2-7; TRBD1 might be the D (6 bases). V was cut by 4 bases and J by 1 base, with 15 bases left in between. Germline V lookup: CDR1 SGHRS, CDR2 YFSETQ. The CDR3 runs to 15 residues. For the CDR3, the DNA is TGCGCCAGCAGCGGAACAGGGCTGCGGTCCTACGAGCAGTACTTC. Protein: CASSGTGLRSYEQYF.

The rearrangement joins TRBV2 to TRBJ2-2; the match to TRBD1 covers 10 bases. V was clipped by 7 bases and J by 7 bases; unmatched bases: 6. The CDR3 covers 14 residues. Germline V gives CDR1 SNHLY, CDR2 FYNNEI. CDR3 region: CASTTDRGNGELFF. In nucleotides, the CDR3 is TGTGCCAGCACCACGGACAGGGGGAACGGGGAGCTGTTTTTT.

This clonotype came up a few times. The J gene is TRBJ2-3, the V gene TRBV29-1, with TRBD1 matching 8 bases. J gave up 6 bases and V 7 bases, and 3 bases lay outside the gene matches. Germline CDR1 reads SQVTM; CDR2 reads ANQGSEA. The CDR3 runs to 11 residues. The CDR3 DNA reads as TGCAGCGCTGACAGGGGCGATACGCAGTATTTT. This translates into CSADRGDTQYF.

This clonotype has just a few counts. This rearrangement joins TRBV9 to TRBJ2-7; tentative D call: TRBD2 (6 bases). V was trimmed by 0 bases and J by 0 bases, leaving 13 bases between them. The CDR3 runs 16 residues. CDR1 is SGDLS and CDR2 is YYNGEE in the germline V gene. The chain's CDR3 is CASSVDVDGSSYEQYF. In DNA, the CDR3 is TGTGCCAGCAGCGTAGACGTCGACGGGAGCTCCTACGAGCAGTACTTC. Together with reference TRBV9 and TRBJ2-7, the CDR3 gives the full variable domain: DSGVTQTPKHLITATGQRVTLRCSPRSGDLSVYWYQQSLDQGLQFLIQYYNGEERAKGNILERFSAQQFPDLHSELNLSSLELGDSALYFCASSVDVDGSSYEQYFGPGTRLTVT.

In its sample, this clonotype was seen a few times. The chain recombines TRBV5-5 with TRBJ2-7; D remains unclear. Germline CDR1 reads SGHKS; CDR2 reads YYEKEE (reference sequence). V was cut by 1 base and J by 5 bases, with 7 bases left in between. This CDR3 comprises 12 residues. For the CDR3, the DNA is TGTGCCAGCAGCTTGTACTCTAACGAGCAGTACTTC. Its protein product is CASSLYSNEQYF.

Remarks on this clonotype: An end of the junction differs from the germline gene, which may be a read error. The chain recombines TRBV11-2 with TRBJ1-1; TRBD1 might be the D (5 bases). The CDR3 runs to 14 residues. Looked up from germline, CDR1 is SGHAT and CDR2 is FQNNGV. The CDR3: CVSSFQTVNTEAFF. The CDR3 DNA follows: TGTGTCAGCAGCTTCCAGACAGTGAACACTGAAGCTTTCTTT.

The chain employs TRBV2 and TRBJ1-2, with D perhaps TRBD1 (5 bases). V lost 2 bases to trimming and J lost 4 bases, with 14 bases between them. Germline CDR1 is SNHLY and CDR2 is FYNNEI. The CDR3 is 15 residues long. CDR3 region: CASSERGGEGYGYTF. As DNA, the CDR3 is TGTGCCAGCAGTGAACGGGGCGGGGAGGGCTATGGCTACACCTTC.

This chain uses TRBV12-3 or TRBV12-4 with TRBJ2-1, with 11 nucleotides matching TRBD2. J was trimmed by 8 bases and V by 10 bases; bases with no gene match: 10. This CDR3 spans 14 amino acids. In DNA form, the CDR3 reads TGTGCCATGGCCTCTAGCGGGAGGACGTATGAGCAGTTCTTC. Translating it yields CAMASSGRTYEQFF.

This clonotype showed up many times. The gene calls are TRBV5-1 and TRBJ1-1; 7 bases align to TRBD1. V gave up 0 bases and J gave up 2 bases; unmatched junction bases: 4. The CDR3 runs to 15 residues. Germline loops: CDR1 SGHRS, CDR2 YFSETQ. The CDR3 coding sequence is TGCGCCAGCAGCTTGGAAGGGACAGCAAACACTGAAGCTTTCTTT. Translation gives CASSLEGTANTEAFF.

The chain couples TRBV25-1 to TRBJ1-1; D unclear. This CDR3 region has 13 residues. V shed 1 base and J shed 3 bases, with 6 bases lying between them. Germline lookup yields CDR1 MGHDK and CDR2 SYGVNS. The CDR3: CASSELGYTEAFF. DNA of the CDR3: TGTGCCAGCAGTGAATTGGGCTACACTGAAGCTTTCTTT. Looking up the rest from reference TRBV25-1 and TRBJ1-1 gives the full variable domain: EADIYQTPRYLVIGTGKKITLECSQTMGHDKMYWYQQDPGMELHLIHYSYGVNSTEKGDLSSESTVSRIRTEHFPLTLESARPSHTSQYLCASSELGYTEAFFGQGTRLTVV.

This sequence joins TRBV20-1 and TRBJ1-4; D unresolved. With 0 bases removed from V and 7 bases from J, the gap between germline ends came to 18 bases. Germline V gives CDR1 DFQATT, CDR2 SNEGSKA (reference sequence). CDR3 length equals 16 residues. The CDR3 DNA follows: TGCAGTGCTAGAGATTACTTGAGCCCCTCAGGTGAAAAACTGTTTTTT. Its translation: CSARDYLSPSGEKLFF.

The chain uses TRBV6-1 and TRBJ2-2, with 10 positions matching TRBD2. Trimming cost V 5 bases and J 8 bases; bases outside gene matches: 14. The CDR3 extends over 17 amino acids. Germline V gene sequence: CDR1 MNHNS, CDR2 SASEGT. CDR3 nucleotide sequence: TGTGCCAGCAGTAAATTAGCGGGAGGCCTCCTTAGGGGGGAGCTGTTTTTT. Translating it yields CASSKLAGGLLRGELFF.

This clonotype was picked up a small number of times. The chain has TRBV7-6 and TRBJ2-1, with 9 bases lining up with TRBD2. CDR3 length: 15 residues. J gave up 5 bases and V 1 base, and 3 bases lay outside the gene matches. Germline V gives CDR1 SGHVS, CDR2 FNYEAQ. CDR3 in DNA: TGTGCCAGCAGCTTAGGCAGCGGGAGGAACAATGAGCAGTTCTTC. Protein sequence: CASSLGSGRNNEQFF.